Presented here are 22 T cell receptor beta chains from one specimen sequenced in a study of T cell responses to AZD1222 COVID-19 vaccine. TCRdb keeps only in-frame clones here, not all; method: immunoSEQ multiplex PCR. The repertoire holds over 110,000 clones, with 90% as singletons. Material: peripheral blood, obtained 28 days after the second AZD1222 dose. The receptors were gathered from an adult who received the AZD1222 COVID-19 vaccine.

The chain is built from TRBV7-9 and TRBJ1-5, with D unresolved. Trimming shortened V by 1 base and J by 5 bases, and 9 bases separated the two germline ends. Germline V lookup: CDR1 SEHNR, CDR2 FQNEAQ (reference sequence). The CDR3 runs 14 residues. In DNA form, the CDR3 reads TGTGCCAGCAGCTTAGGACGGCAGGATCAGCCCCAGCATTTT. Amino acids: CASSLGRQDQPQHF.

This sequence joins TRBV4-3 and TRBJ2-6, with a possible D match to TRBD2 (6 bases). The ends were cut back, 8 bases at V and 0 bases at J, with 14 bases in the middle. Germline CDR1 reads LGHNA; CDR2 reads YSLEER. This CDR3 has 16 residues. In DNA form, the CDR3 reads TGCGCCAGCTGTCGGGACTCCGCCTCTGGGGCCAACGTCCTGACTTTC. Protein product: CASCRDSASGANVLTF.

The chain uses TRBV13 and TRBJ1-2; TRBD1 aligns across 7 bases. The V gene end was trimmed by 2 bases and the J gene end by 4 bases; junction bases not matched to a gene: 7. From germline, CDR1 is PRHDT and CDR2 FYEKMQ (reference sequence). CDR3 size: 15 residues. Here the CDR3 DNA reads TGTGCCAGCAGCTTACGGGAGGGGGCGAGCTATGGCTACACCTTC. Protein sequence: CASSLREGASYGYTF. Variable domain in full (rest from reference TRBV13 and TRBJ1-2): AAGVIQSPRHLIKEKRETATLKCYPIPRHDTVYWYQQGPGQDPQFLISFYEKMQSDKGSIPDRFSAQQFSDYHSELNMSSLELGDSALYFCASSLREGASYGYTFGSGTRLTVV.

This rearrangement joins TRBV7-2 to TRBJ2-1, with a weak D call TRBD2 (6 bases). V was clipped by 1 base and J by 4 bases, with 14 bases between them. Germline V CDR1 and CDR2: SGHTA, FQGNSA. This CDR3 spans 16 amino acids. The CDR3 DNA sequence: TGTGCCAGCAGCTTAGGGGCGGAGGGCGGTTACAATGAGCAGTTCTTC. Translation: CASSLGAEGGYNEQFF.

The chain carries TRBV11-2 and TRBJ1-2, with D uncertain. V was clipped by 5 bases and J by 0 bases, with 10 bases between them. The CDR3 sequence is 14 residues long. The germline V gene encodes CDR1 SGHAT and CDR2 FQNNGV. The CDR3 sequence is CASSSTRPNYGYTF. The CDR3 region has the DNA TGTGCCAGCAGCAGCACCCGGCCTAACTATGGCTACACCTTC.

The chain employs TRBV29-1 and TRBJ1-2; 10 positions match TRBD1. From germline, CDR1 is SQVTM and CDR2 ANQGSEA. V dropped 4 bases and J dropped 8; count of bases not matched to a gene: 7. This CDR3 comprises 13 residues. Here the CDR3 reads CSVGTGGSLGYTF. The CDR3 DNA is TGCAGCGTTGGGACAGGGGGGTCTCTCGGCTACACCTTC.

This rearrangement joins TRBV27 to TRBJ1-1; 8 nucleotides agree with TRBD1. In germline, CDR1 is MNHEY, CDR2 SMNVEV (reference sequence). The CDR3 loop spans 15 amino acids. Trimming removed 3 bases from V and 5 bases from J; junction bases left unmatched: 8. The CDR3 nucleotides are TGTGCCAGCAGTTTGCAGGGGGCTCTGGTAACTGAAGCTTTCTTT. Translated: CASSLQGALVTEAFF.

This clone occurred a few times. V usage is TRBV3-1 (or the pseudogene TRBV3-2) and J usage is TRBJ2-2; D remains unclear. Germline lookup yields CDR1 LGHDT and CDR2 YNNKEL (reference sequence). V dropped 7 bases and J dropped 5 bases, with 17 bases sitting between them. The CDR3 spans 15 residues. The CDR3 region has the DNA TGTGCCAGCACCAGAAAAAGTACCCCAACCGGGGAGCTGTTTTTT. It yields the protein CASTRKSTPTGELFF.

CDR3 DNA: TGTGCCTGGAGCACCGGGTCCACCATATATTTT. Its protein product is CAWSTGSTIYF. This sequence joins TRBV30 and TRBJ1-3; no definite D call. The V gene's germline CDR1 is GTSNPN and CDR2 SVGIG (reference sequence). V was trimmed by 3 bases and J by 9 bases, leaving 9 bases between them. This CDR3 comprises 11 residues.

The CDR3 loop reads CASSSTDNTEAFF. In DNA, the CDR3 is TGTGCCAGCAGTTCTACAGATAACACTGAAGCTTTCTTT. V and J are TRBV27 and TRBJ1-1, with D hard to call. Germline V CDR1 and CDR2: MNHEY, SMNVEV (reference sequence). V gave up 4 bases and J gave up 2 bases, with 8 bases separating them. The CDR3 length is 13 residues.

V gene TRBV19 combines with J gene TRBJ2-1, with 8 bases aligning to TRBD1. CDR1 and CDR2 from the germline V gene are LNHDA and SQIVND (reference sequence). The CDR3 contains 12 residues. Unmatched junction bases numbered 2, after V lost 10 bases and J lost 3 bases. CDR3 bases: TGTGCCACCGGGACAGGCTACAATGAGCAGTTCTTC. Translation: CATGTGYNEQFF.

The chain is built from TRBV11-2 and TRBJ1-1, with 7 bases that match TRBD1. With 2 bases clipped from V and 6 bases from J, the junction kept 12 bases outside the gene matches. Looked up from germline, CDR1 is SGHAT and CDR2 is FQNNGV. This CDR3 region has 16 residues. The CDR3 DNA sequence: TGTGCCAGCAGCTTAATCAGGGCCCGTCAGGGGGCTGAAGCTTTCTTT. It is translated as CASSLIRARQGAEAFF. Variable domain in full (rest from reference TRBV11-2 and TRBJ1-1): EAGVAQSPRYKIIEKRQSVAFWCNPISGHATLYWYQQILGQGPKLLIQFQNNGVVDDSQLPKDRFSAERLKGVDSTLKIQPAKLEDSAVYLCASSLIRARQGAEAFFGQGTRLTVV.

This clone was observed a handful of times. This chain links TRBV7-2 with TRBJ2-2; possible D gene TRBD2, 7 bases. Looked up from germline, CDR1 is SGHTA and CDR2 is FQGNSA. The CDR3 has 14 amino acids. Trimming stripped 5 bases from V and 4 bases from J, with 11 bases between. In DNA, the CDR3 is TGTGCCAGCAGCCAGGGGACTACCACCGGGGAGCTGTTTTTT. Protein sequence: CASSQGTTTGELFF.

The rearrangement uses TRBV6-5 and TRBJ1-3; D remains unclear. Germline CDR1 is MNHEY and CDR2 is SVGAGI. This CDR3 is 13 amino acids long. Trimming stripped 5 bases from V and 0 bases from J, with 5 bases between. In nucleotides, the CDR3 is TGTGCCAGCAGTAGGACCTCTGGAAACACCATATATTTT. This translates into CASSRTSGNTIYF.

V gene TRBV5-6 combines with J gene TRBJ2-7; D not certain. The V gene lost 7 bases and the J gene lost 0 bases, with 11 bases spanning the gap. The CDR3 extends over 13 amino acids. The V gene's germline CDR1 is SGHDT and CDR2 YYEEEE. The CDR3 bases are TGTGCCAGCTCCCGGCGGAACTCCTACGAGCAGTACTTC. Protein sequence: CASSRRNSYEQYF.

The V and J genes are TRBV6-2 or TRBV6-3 and TRBJ2-1; 10 bases line up with TRBD2. V gave up 4 bases and J gave up 1 base; unmatched junction bases: 7. The CDR3 consists of 17 residues. Germline V CDR1 and CDR2: MNHEY, SVGEGT. The CDR3 region is CASSSQVAGGSYNEQFF. The DNA for the CDR3 is TGTGCCAGCAGTTCCCAAGTAGCGGGAGGTTCCTACAATGAGCAGTTCTTC.

Of note for this clone: Other DNA variants within this sample encode the same CDR3. The rearrangement links TRBV30 to TRBJ1-5, with D possibly TRBD1 on 5 matching bases. V was trimmed by 1 base and J by 2 bases, leaving 6 bases between them. CDR3 length: 13 amino acids. Germline V gene sequence: CDR1 GTSNPN, CDR2 SVGIG (reference sequence). CDR3 in amino acids: CAWSGGGNQPQHF. CDR3 sequence (DNA): TGTGCCTGGAGTGGGGGGGGCAATCAGCCCCAGCATTTT. Supplemented by reference TRBV30 and TRBJ1-5, the full variable domain reads SQTIHQWPATLVQPVGSPLSLECTVEGTSNPNLYWYRQAAGRGLQLLFYSVGIGQISSEVPQNLSASRPQDRQFILSSKKLLLSDSGFYLCAWSGGGNQPQHFGDGTRLSIL.

The gene calls are TRBV10-1 and TRBJ1-6; 7 bases are shared with TRBD1. V trimming: 7 bases; J trimming: 10 bases; junction bases outside the gene matches: 7. Per germline, CDR1 WNHNN and CDR2 SYGVQD (reference sequence). The CDR3 sequence is 13 residues long. CDR3 coding DNA: TGCGCCAGCAAGGGGGCCTTAGGGTCACCCCTCCACTTT. It encodes CASKGALGSPLHF.

This clone was seen once. The chain recombines TRBV9 with TRBJ1-2; D is undetermined. The germline CDR1 and CDR2 sequences are SGDLS and YYNGEE. The CDR3 runs to 14 residues. The ends were cut back, 4 bases at V and 4 bases at J, with 14 bases in the middle. CDR3 sequence (DNA): TGTGCCAGCAGCCCTCGGGCTTCCTCCTATGGCTACACCTTC. This codes for CASSPRASSYGYTF.

In its sample, this clone was seen once. The chain is built from TRBV11-3 and TRBJ2-1; perhaps TRBD1 as D (5 bases). This CDR3 spans 12 amino acids. Per germline, CDR1 SGHNT and CDR2 YENEEA. V lost 2 bases, J lost 6 bases, and 5 bases lay in between. DNA for the CDR3: TGTGCCAGCAGCTTACAGGGCAATGAGCAGTTCTTC. Encoded protein: CASSLQGNEQFF.

The CDR3 loop is CASSIGGGGLNTEAFF. The CDR3 nucleotides read TGTGCCAGTAGTATAGGAGGGGGGGGCCTGAACACTGAAGCTTTCTTT. The rearrangement joins TRBV19 to TRBJ1-1; TRBD1 might be the D (6 bases). Trimming took 1 base from V and 0 from J, leaving 12 bases between them. In germline, CDR1 is LNHDA, CDR2 SQIVND (reference sequence). The CDR3 consists of 16 residues. Drawing the rest from reference TRBV19 and TRBJ1-1, the complete variable domain is DGGITQSPKYLFRKEGQNVTLSCEQNLNHDAMYWYRQDPGQGLRLIYYSQIVNDFQKGDIAEGYSVSREKKESFPLTVTSAQKNPTAFYLCASSIGGGGLNTEAFFGQGTRLTVV.

This clone was seen just once. The V call is TRBV9, the J call TRBJ2-1; perhaps TRBD2 as D (6 bases). This CDR3 contains 15 residues. The V gene's germline CDR1 is SGDLS and CDR2 YYNGEE. V was cut by 4 bases and J by 0 bases, with 11 bases left in between. CDR3 in DNA: TGTGCCAGCAGCCCTCGGGAGCGCTCCTACAATGAGCAGTTCTTC. Translated: CASSPRERSYNEQFF. The full variable domain, in which reference TRBV9 and TRBJ2-1 provide the parts outside the CDR3, is DSGVTQTPKHLITATGQRVTLRCSPRSGDLSVYWYQQSLDQGLQFLIQYYNGEERAKGNILERFSAQQFPDLHSELNLSSLELGDSALYFCASSPRERSYNEQFFGPGTRLTVL.